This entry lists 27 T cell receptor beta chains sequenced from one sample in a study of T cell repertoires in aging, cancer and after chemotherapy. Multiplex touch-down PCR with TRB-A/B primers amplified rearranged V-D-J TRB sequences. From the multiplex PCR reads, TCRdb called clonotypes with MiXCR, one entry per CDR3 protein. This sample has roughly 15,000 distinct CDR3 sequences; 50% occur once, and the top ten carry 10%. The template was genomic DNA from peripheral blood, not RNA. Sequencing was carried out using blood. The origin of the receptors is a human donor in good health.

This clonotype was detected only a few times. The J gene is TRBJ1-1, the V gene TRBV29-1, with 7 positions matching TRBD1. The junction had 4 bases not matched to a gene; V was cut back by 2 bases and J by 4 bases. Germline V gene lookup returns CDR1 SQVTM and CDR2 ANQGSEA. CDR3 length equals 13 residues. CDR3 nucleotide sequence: TGCAGCGTTGAAAAGGGGGCGGGCACTGAAGCTTTCTTT. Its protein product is CSVEKGAGTEAFF.

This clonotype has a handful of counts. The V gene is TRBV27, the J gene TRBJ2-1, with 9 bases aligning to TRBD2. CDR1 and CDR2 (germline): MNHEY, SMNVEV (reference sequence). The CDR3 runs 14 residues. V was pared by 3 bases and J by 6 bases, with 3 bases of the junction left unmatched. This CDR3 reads CASSLLAGSNEQFF. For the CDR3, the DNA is TGTGCCAGCAGTTTGCTAGCGGGATCCAATGAGCAGTTCTTC.

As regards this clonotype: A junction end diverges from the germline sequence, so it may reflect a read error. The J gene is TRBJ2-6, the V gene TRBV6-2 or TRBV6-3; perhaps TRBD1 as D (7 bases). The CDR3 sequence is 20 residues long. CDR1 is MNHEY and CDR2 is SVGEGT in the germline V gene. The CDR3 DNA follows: TGTGTCAGCAGGGACGACCGTTCAGGGGGGATAGTCCATGGGGCCAACGTCCTGACTTTC. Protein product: CVSRDDRSGGIVHGANVLTF.

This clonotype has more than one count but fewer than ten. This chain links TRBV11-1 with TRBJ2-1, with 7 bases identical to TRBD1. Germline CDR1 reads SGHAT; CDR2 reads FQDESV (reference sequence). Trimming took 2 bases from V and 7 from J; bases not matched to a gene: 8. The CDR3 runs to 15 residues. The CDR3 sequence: CASSLSGGVRNEQFF. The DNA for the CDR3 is TGTGCCAGCAGCTTATCAGGGGGTGTGAGGAATGAGCAGTTCTTC.

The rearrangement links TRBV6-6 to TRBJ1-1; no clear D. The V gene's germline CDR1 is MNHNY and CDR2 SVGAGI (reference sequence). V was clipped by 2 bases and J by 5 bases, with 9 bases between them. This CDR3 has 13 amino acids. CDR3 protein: CASSYTTDTEAFF. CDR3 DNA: TGTGCCAGCAGTTACACGACGGATACTGAAGCTTTCTTT.

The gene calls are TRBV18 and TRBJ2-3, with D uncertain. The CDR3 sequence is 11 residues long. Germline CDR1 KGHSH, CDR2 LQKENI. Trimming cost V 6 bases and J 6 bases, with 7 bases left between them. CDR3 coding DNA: TGTGCCAGCTCCCAGCAGGATACGCAGTATTTT. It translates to CASSQQDTQYF.

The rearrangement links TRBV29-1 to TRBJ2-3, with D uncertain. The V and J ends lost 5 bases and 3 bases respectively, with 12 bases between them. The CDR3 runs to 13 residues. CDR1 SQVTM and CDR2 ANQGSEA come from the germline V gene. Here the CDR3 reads CSVSGRLTDTQYF. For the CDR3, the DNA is TGCAGCGTTTCAGGCAGACTTACAGATACGCAGTATTTT.

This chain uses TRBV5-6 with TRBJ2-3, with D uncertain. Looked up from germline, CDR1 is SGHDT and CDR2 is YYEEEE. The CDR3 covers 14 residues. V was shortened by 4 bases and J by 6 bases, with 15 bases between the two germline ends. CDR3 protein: CASSPITSSDTQYF. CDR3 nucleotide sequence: TGTGCCAGCAGCCCGATCACCTCATCGGATACGCAGTATTTT.

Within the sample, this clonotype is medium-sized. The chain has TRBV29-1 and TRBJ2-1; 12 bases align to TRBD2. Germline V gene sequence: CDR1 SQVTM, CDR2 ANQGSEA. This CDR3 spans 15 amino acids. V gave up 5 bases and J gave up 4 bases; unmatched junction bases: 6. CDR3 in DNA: TGCAGCGTTCGGACTAGCGGGATTAGGTACAATGAGCAGTTCTTC. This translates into CSVRTSGIRYNEQFF.

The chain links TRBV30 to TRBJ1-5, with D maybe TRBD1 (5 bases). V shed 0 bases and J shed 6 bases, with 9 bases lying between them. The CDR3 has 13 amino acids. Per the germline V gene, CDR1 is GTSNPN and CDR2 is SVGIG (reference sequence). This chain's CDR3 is CAWSVGGGQPQHF. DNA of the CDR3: TGTGCCTGGAGTGTCGGGGGTGGTCAGCCCCAGCATTTT. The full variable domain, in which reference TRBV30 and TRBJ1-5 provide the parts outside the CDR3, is SQTIHQWPATLVQPVGSPLSLECTVEGTSNPNLYWYRQAAGRGLQLLFYSVGIGQISSEVPQNLSASRPQDRQFILSSKKLLLSDSGFYLCAWSVGGGQPQHFGDGTRLSIL.

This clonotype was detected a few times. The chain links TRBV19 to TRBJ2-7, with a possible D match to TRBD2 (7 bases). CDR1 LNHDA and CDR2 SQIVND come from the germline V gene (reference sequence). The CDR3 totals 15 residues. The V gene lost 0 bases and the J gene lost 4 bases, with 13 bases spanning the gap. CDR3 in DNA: TGTGCCAGTAGTATAGAAGCAGGGGAGGGGTACGAGCAGTACTTC. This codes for CASSIEAGEGYEQYF.

This CDR3 reads CASSTGQGVAGELFF. The CDR3, as DNA: TGTGCCAGCAGTACCGGACAGGGAGTCGCCGGGGAGCTGTTTTTT. The gene calls are TRBV27 and TRBJ2-2; 8 bases agree with TRBD1. The CDR3 contains 15 residues. Germline loops: CDR1 MNHEY, CDR2 SMNVEV (reference sequence). V was pared by 5 bases and J by 6 bases, with 8 bases of the junction left unmatched.

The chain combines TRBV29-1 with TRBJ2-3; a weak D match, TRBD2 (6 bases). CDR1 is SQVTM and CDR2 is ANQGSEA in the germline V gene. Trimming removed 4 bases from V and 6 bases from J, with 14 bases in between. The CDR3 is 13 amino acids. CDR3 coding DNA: TGCAGCGTTGTTCGGGGGTCAAAGGATACGCAGTATTTT. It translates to CSVVRGSKDTQYF.

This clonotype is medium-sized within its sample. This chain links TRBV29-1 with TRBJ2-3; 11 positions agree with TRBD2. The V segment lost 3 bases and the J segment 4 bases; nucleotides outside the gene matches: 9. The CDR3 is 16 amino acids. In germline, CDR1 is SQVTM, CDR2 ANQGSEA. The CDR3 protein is CSVEGGSGREPDTQYF. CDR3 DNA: TGCAGCGTTGAGGGGGGTAGCGGGAGGGAACCAGATACGCAGTATTTT.

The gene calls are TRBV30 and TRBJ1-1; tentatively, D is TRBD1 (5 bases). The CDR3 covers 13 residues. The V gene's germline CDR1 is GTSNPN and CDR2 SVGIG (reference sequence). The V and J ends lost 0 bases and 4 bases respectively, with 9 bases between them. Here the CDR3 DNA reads TGTGCCTGGAGTGTACAGGAGGGCACTGAAGCTTTCTTT. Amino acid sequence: CAWSVQEGTEAFF.

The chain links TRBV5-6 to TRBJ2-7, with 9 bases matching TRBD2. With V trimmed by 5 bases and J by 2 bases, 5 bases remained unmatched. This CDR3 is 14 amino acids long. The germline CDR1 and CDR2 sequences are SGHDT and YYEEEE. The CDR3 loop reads CASRRAGGTYEQYF. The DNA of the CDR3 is TGTGCCAGCAGGAGGGCGGGAGGGACCTACGAGCAGTACTTC.

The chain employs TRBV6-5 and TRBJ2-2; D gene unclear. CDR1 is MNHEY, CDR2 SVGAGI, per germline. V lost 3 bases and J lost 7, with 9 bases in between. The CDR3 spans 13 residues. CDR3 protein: CASSYMGNGELFF. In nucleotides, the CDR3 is TGTGCCAGCAGTTATATGGGGAACGGGGAGCTGTTTTTT.

CDR3 coding DNA: TGTGCCAGCAGTTTAACTAGCGGGAGGACTAGCACAGATACGCAGTATTTT. Amino acids: CASSLTSGRTSTDTQYF. The gene calls are TRBV12-3 or TRBV12-4 and TRBJ2-3; the match to TRBD2 covers 12 bases. This CDR3 has 17 amino acids. J lost 0 bases, V lost 2 bases, and 3 bases had no gene match.

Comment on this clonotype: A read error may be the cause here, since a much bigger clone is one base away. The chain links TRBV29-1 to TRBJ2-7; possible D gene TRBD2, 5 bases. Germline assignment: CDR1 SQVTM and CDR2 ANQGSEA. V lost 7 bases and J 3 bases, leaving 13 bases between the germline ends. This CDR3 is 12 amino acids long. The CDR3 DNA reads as TGCAGCGCCTGGGGTCGGGGCTACGAGCAGTACTTC. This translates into CSAWGRGYEQYF.

This chain's CDR3 is CASSYLDRENEQYF. CDR3 sequence (DNA): TGTGCCAGCAGTTACCTCGACAGGGAGAACGAGCAGTACTTC. V is TRBV6-2 or TRBV6-3 and J is TRBJ2-7; 7 positions agree with TRBD1. The V segment lost 2 bases and the J segment 5 bases; nucleotides outside the gene matches: 6. CDR3 length equals 14 residues. CDR1 is MNHEY, CDR2 SVGEGT, per germline.

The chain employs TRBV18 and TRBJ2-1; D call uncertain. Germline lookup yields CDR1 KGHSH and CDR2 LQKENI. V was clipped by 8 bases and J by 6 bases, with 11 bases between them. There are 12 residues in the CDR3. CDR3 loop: CASRPLGNEQFF. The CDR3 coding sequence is TGTGCCAGCCGCCCCTTGGGCAATGAGCAGTTCTTC.

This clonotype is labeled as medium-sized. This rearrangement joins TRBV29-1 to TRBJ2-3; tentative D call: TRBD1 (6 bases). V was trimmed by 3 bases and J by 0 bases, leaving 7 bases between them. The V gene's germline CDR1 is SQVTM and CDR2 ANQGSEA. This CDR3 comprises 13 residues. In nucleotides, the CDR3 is TGCAGCGTTGACCAGGGGAGCACAGATACGCAGTATTTT. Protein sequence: CSVDQGSTDTQYF.

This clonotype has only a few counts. The CDR3 region is CAWSVMRRGYTGELFF. CDR3 nucleotide sequence: TGTGCCTGGAGTGTAATGCGGCGCGGGTACACCGGGGAGCTGTTTTTT. The rearrangement joins TRBV30 to TRBJ2-2; maybe TRBD2 (5 bases). The CDR3 spans 16 residues. CDR1 is GTSNPN, CDR2 SVGIG, per germline (reference sequence). V lost 0 bases, J lost 3 bases, and 14 bases lay in between. Full variable domain (rest looked up from reference TRBV30 and TRBJ2-2): SQTIHQWPATLVQPVGSPLSLECTVEGTSNPNLYWYRQAAGRGLQLLFYSVGIGQISSEVPQNLSASRPQDRQFILSSKKLLLSDSGFYLCAWSVMRRGYTGELFFGEGSRLTVL.

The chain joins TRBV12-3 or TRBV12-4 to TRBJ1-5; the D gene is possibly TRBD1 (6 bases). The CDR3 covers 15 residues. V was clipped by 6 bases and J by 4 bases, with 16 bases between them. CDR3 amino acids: CASSTRGPRNQPQHF. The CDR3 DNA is TGTGCCAGCAGCACTCGGGGGCCCAGAAATCAGCCCCAGCATTTT.

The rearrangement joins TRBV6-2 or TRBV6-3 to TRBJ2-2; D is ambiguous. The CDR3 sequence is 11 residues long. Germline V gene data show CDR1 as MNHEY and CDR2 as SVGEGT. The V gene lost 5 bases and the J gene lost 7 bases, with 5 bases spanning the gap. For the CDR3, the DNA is TGTGCCAGCAGTCATGGCGGGGAGCTGTTTTTT. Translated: CASSHGGELFF.

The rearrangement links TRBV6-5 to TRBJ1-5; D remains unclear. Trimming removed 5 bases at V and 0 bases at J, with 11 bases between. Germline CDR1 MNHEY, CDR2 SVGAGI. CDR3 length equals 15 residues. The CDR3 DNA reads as TGTGCCAGCAGTCGGGATGCCTATAGCAATCAGCCCCAGCATTTT. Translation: CASSRDAYSNQPQHF.

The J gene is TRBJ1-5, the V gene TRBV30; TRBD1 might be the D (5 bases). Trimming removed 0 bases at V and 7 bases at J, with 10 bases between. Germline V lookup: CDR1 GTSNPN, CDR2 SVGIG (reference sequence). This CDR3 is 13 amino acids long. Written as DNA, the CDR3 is TGTGCCTGGAGTGTAGACAGCACCCAGCCCCAGCATTTT. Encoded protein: CAWSVDSTQPQHF.